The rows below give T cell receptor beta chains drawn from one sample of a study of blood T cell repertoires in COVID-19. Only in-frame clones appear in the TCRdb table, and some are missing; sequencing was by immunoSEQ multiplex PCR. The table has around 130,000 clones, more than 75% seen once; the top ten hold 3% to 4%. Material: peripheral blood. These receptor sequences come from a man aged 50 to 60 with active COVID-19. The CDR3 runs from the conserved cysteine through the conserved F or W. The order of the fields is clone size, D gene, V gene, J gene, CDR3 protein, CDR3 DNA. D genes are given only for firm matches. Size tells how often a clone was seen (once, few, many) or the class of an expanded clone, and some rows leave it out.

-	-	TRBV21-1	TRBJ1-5	CASSKRTTEHSNQPQHF	TGTGCCAGCAGCAAACGTACAACAGAACATAGCAATCAGCCCCAGCATTTT
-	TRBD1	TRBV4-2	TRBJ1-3	CASSQPQGQGGNTIYF	TGTGCCAGCAGCCAACCCCAAGGACAGGGTGGAAACACCATATATTTT
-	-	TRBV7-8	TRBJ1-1	CASSRLGGGRAFF	TGTGCCAGCAGCCGTCTAGGGGGGGGGCGGGCTTTCTTT
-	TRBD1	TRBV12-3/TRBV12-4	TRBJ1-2	CASSGQGARGYTF	TGTGCCAGCAGTGGACAGGGGGCGAGGGGCTACACCTTC
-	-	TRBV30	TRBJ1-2	CAWSNGPIIRYTF	TGTGCCTGGAGTAACGGTCCTATTATTCGCTACACCTTC
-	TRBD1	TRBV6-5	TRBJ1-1	CASTTGAGSTEAFF	TGTGCCAGCACTACAGGGGCCGGTAGCACTGAAGCTTTCTTT
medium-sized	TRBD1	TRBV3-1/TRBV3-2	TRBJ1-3	CASSPGGSGNTIYF	TGTGCCAGCAGCCCAGGGGGCTCTGGAAACACCATATATTTT
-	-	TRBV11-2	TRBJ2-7	CASSQTGRGYEQYF	TGTGCCAGCAGCCAGACTGGGCGCGGGTACGAGCAGTACTTC
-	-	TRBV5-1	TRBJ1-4	CASSLASATNEKLFF	TGCGCCAGCAGCTTGGCGTCTGCAACTAATGAAAAACTGTTTTTT
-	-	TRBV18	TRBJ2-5	CASSLGQLQETQYF	TGTGCCAGCTCGCTAGGACAGCTCCAAGAGACCCAGTACTTC
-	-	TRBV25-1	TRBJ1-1	CASREGDTEAFF	TGTGCCAGTCGGGAGGGGGACACTGAAGCTTTCTTT
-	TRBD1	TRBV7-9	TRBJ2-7	CASRDRETYEQYF	TGTGCCAGCAGGGACAGGGAGACTTACGAGCAGTACTTC
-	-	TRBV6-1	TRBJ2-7	CASSWKQAYEQYF	TGTGCCAGCAGTTGGAAACAGGCCTACGAGCAGTACTTC
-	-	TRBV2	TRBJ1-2	CASSEMGGYYGYTF	TGTGCCAGCAGTGAAATGGGGGGTTACTATGGCTACACCTTC
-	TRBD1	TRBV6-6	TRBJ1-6	CASSLGQEGNSPLHF	TGTGCCAGCAGTTTGGGACAGGAGGGAAATTCACCCCTCCACTTT
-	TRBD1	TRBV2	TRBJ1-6	CASSGDPGQGLSPLHF	TGTGCCAGCAGTGGAGATCCGGGACAGGGGCTTTCACCCCTCCACTTT
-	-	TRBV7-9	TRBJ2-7	CASSLSGGFSYEQYF	TGTGCCAGCAGCTTAAGCGGCGGATTTTCCTACGAGCAGTACTTC
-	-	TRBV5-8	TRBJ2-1	CASSLAAGVVNEQFF	TGTGCCAGCAGCTTGGCGGCAGGCGTCGTAAATGAGCAGTTCTTC
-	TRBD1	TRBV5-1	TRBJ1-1	CASSSGTGGENTEAFF	TGCGCCAGCAGCTCCGGGACAGGGGGCGAAAACACTGAAGCTTTCTTT
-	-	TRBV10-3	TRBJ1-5	CAIGQLDQPQHF	TGTGCCATTGGACAGCTTGATCAGCCCCAGCATTTT
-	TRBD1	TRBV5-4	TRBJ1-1	CASSLTGGDTEAFF	TGTGCCAGCAGCTTAACAGGGGGTGACACTGAAGCTTTCTTT
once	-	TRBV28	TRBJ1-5	CASSFRYGSNQPQHF	TGTGCCAGCAGTTTCCGGTACGGTAGCAATCAGCCCCAGCATTTT
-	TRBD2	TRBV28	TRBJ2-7	CASSSSGGAPYF	TGTGCCAGCAGTTCTAGCGGGGGGGCCCCGTACTTC
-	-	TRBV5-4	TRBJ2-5	CASSLVGARGETQYF	TGTGCCAGCAGCTTGGTTGGCGCTAGGGGGGAGACCCAGTACTTC
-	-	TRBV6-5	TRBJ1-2	CASRQGTDGYTF	TGTGCCAGCAGACAGGGAACTGACGGCTACACCTTC
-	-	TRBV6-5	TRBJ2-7	CASRKDSSYEQYF	TGTGCCAGCAGGAAGGACAGCTCCTACGAGCAGTACTTC
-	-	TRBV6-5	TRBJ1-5	CASSYSHNQPQHF	TGTGCCAGCAGTTATAGCCATAATCAGCCCCAGCATTTT
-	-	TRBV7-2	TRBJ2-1	CASILSPSSNEQFF	TGTGCCAGCATTCTTAGTCCCTCGAGCAATGAGCAGTTCTTC
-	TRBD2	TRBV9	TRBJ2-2	CASSVGLAGAGELFF	TGTGCCAGCAGCGTAGGACTAGCGGGGGCCGGGGAGCTGTTTTTT
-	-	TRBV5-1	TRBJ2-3	CASSLGGVEDTQYF	TGCGCCAGCAGCTTGGGCGGGGTTGAAGATACGCAGTATTTT
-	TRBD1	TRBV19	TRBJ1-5	CASSIWGQTNQPQHF	TGTGCCAGTAGTATTTGGGGACAGACAAATCAGCCCCAGCATTTT
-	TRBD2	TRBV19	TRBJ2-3	CASSIPGLAKTDTQYF	TGTGCCAGTAGTATCCCGGGACTAGCTAAGACAGATACGCAGTATTTT
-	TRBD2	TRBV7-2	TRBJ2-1	CASSGEGTSGAAGQFF	TGTGCCAGCAGCGGAGAGGGGACTAGCGGGGCCGCAGGGCAGTTCTTC
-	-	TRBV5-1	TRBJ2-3	CASSLIGGAIITDTQYF	TGCGCCAGCAGCTTGATTGGCGGAGCGATTATCACAGATACGCAGTATTTT
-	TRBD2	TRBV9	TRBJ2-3	CASTQEILAGQDTQYF	TGTGCCAGCACCCAGGAAATCCTAGCGGGGCAAGATACGCAGTATTTT
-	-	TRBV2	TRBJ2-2	CASINDRGNTGELFF	TGTGCCAGCATAAACGACCGGGGGAACACCGGGGAGCTGTTTTTT
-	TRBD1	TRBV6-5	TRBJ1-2	CASSKDRALGYTF	TGTGCCAGCAGTAAGGACAGGGCGCTTGGCTACACCTTC
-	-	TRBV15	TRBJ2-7	CATSRERTVGDYEQYF	TGTGCCACCAGCAGAGAAAGGACAGTAGGCGACTACGAGCAGTACTTC
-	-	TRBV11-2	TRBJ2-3	CASSLDFAGTSYTDTQYF	TGTGCCAGCAGCTTAGATTTCGCCGGGACATCCTACACAGATACGCAGTATTTT
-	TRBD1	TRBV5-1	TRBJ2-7	CASSPGGRGEQYF	TGCGCCAGCAGCCCAGGGGGCAGAGGGGAGCAGTACTTC
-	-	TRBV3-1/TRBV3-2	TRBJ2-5	CASSQVNGETQYF	TGTGCCAGCAGCCAAGTTAACGGGGAGACCCAGTACTTC
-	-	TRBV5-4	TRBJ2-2	CASSPQTTVNTGELFF	TGTGCCAGCAGCCCACAGACGACAGTAAACACCGGGGAGCTGTTTTTT
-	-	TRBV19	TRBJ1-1	CASSNRLSEAFF	TGTGCCAGTAGTAACAGGCTTTCAGAAGCTTTCTTT
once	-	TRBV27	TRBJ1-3	CASSLSGYSGNTIYF	TGTGCCAGCAGTTTATCGGGCTACTCTGGAAACACCATATATTTT
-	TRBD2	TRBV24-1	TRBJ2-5	CATSVGSGRGGETQYF	TGTGCCACCAGTGTTGGTAGCGGGAGAGGAGGAGAGACCCAGTACTTC
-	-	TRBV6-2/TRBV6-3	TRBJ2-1	CASSPQGYNEQFF	TGTGCCAGCAGCCCTCAGGGGTACAATGAGCAGTTCTTC
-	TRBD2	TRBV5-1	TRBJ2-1	CASSLASGELNEQFF	TGCGCCAGCAGCTTGGCGAGCGGGGAATTGAATGAGCAGTTCTTC
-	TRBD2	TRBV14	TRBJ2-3	CASSRLAGGPSDTQYF	TGTGCCAGCAGCAGACTAGCGGGGGGGCCATCGGATACGCAGTATTTT
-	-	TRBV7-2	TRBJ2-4	CASSPTRIGNIQYF	TGTGCCAGCAGCCCTACTAGAATCGGAAACATTCAGTACTTC
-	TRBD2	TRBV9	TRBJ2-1	CASSPGEGNYNEQFF	TGTGCCAGCAGCCCTGGGGAGGGGAACTACAATGAGCAGTTCTTC
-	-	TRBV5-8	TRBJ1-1	CASRLAGPREPEAFF	TGTGCCAGCAGACTGGCGGGGCCCCGCGAGCCTGAAGCTTTCTTT
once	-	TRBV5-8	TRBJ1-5	CASSLGGVGNQPQHF	TGTGCCAGCAGCTTGGGGGGGGTGGGCAATCAGCCCCAGCATTTT
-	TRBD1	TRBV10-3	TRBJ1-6	CAIRGDSGNSPLHF	TGTGCCATCAGAGGGGACAGCGGCAATTCACCCCTCCACTTT